The 23 T cell receptor beta chains given below trace back to one sample, sequenced in a study of blood T cells in healthy people across ages. With a J-beta primer mix and a sample-barcoded 5' primer, a second PCR ran roughly 6 to 12 cycles. Each CDR3 protein is one row after TCRdb ran MiXCR on the 5' RACE reads. The top ten clones hold about 9.4% of a sample with 900,000 to 950,000 distinct CDR3 sequences, around 29% of them seen once. These data were also reused for a study on T cells of mothers and their children.

Sample: blood. These receptor sequences come from a woman in her 40s in good health.

This clonotype was detected ten times or more. V is TRBV2 and J is TRBJ1-1, with D maybe TRBD1 (6 bases). Germline V gene data show CDR1 as SNHLY and CDR2 as FYNNEI. The CDR3 is made up of 14 amino acids. V lost 5 bases to trimming and J lost 5 bases, with 15 bases between them. CDR3 DNA sequence: TGTGCCAGCAGTTGGACAGACAGTAGGACTGAAGCTTTCTTT. Its translation: CASSWTDSRTEAFF.

The J gene is TRBJ2-5, the V gene TRBV20-1, with a possible D match to TRBD2 (5 bases). Germline CDR1 DFQATT, CDR2 SNEGSKA (reference sequence). The length of the CDR3 is 12 residues. Trimming took off 7 bases at V and 3 bases at J, with 12 bases between the two ends. CDR3 loop: CSVGVTKETQYF. In DNA form, the CDR3 reads TGCAGTGTCGGGGTGACGAAAGAGACCCAGTACTTC.

This rearrangement joins TRBV3-1 to TRBJ1-1; D might be TRBD1 (6 bases). This CDR3 comprises 15 residues. The germline V and J ends were trimmed by 0 bases and 3 bases, with 11 bases remaining between them. Germline V gene data show CDR1 as LGHDT and CDR2 as YNNKEL (reference sequence). CDR3 nucleotide sequence: TGTGCCAGCAGCCAAGAAATTTGGGGGCACACTGAAGCTTTCTTT. Translation: CASSQEIWGHTEAFF.

This clonotype was counted at least ten times. V usage is TRBV28 and J usage is TRBJ2-7; no clear D gene. There are 14 residues in the CDR3. CDR1 is MDHEN, CDR2 SYDVKM, per germline. Trimming pared 3 bases from V and 3 bases from J, leaving 12 bases between. This chain's CDR3 is CASSLGIRNYEQYF. In nucleotides, the CDR3 is TGTGCCAGCAGTTTGGGGATTCGGAACTACGAGCAGTACTTC.

This chain links TRBV11-2 with TRBJ2-5, with D tentatively TRBD1 (6 bases). The germline V gene has CDR1 SGHAT and CDR2 FQNNGV. The CDR3 runs 14 residues. V was shortened by 7 bases and J by 11 bases, with 23 bases between the two germline ends. The CDR3 region is CASTIRRQGHEQYF. As DNA, the CDR3 is TGTGCCAGCACCATCAGGCGGCAGGGACATGAGCAGTACTTC.

This clonotype was detected a few times. The chain carries TRBV12-5 and TRBJ1-1; no clear D gene. This CDR3 has 13 residues. Trimming cost V 1 base and J 1 base, with 4 bases left between them. CDR1 is LGHNT and CDR2 is FRNRAP in the germline V gene. The CDR3 protein is CASGLAWNTEAFF. The CDR3 coding sequence is TGTGCTAGTGGTTTGGCCTGGAACACTGAAGCTTTCTTT. The full variable domain, its missing parts supplied by reference TRBV12-5 and TRBJ1-1, is DARVTQTPRHKVTEMGQEVTMRCQPILGHNTVFWYRQTMMQGLELLAYFRNRAPLDDSGMPKDRFSAEMPDATLATLKIQPSEPRDSAVYFCASGLAWNTEAFFGQGTRLTVV.

This clonotype was recorded many times. The chain joins TRBV12-3 or TRBV12-4 to TRBJ1-2, with D unresolved. V was trimmed by 4 bases and J by 7 bases, leaving 10 bases between them. CDR3 length equals 12 residues. The CDR3 coding sequence is TGTGCCAGCAGTTCCCTGGGAGGTGGCTACACCTTC. This translates into CASSSLGGGYTF.

This clonotype has more than one count but fewer than ten. This may arise from a read error, as a much more abundant clone is one base away. V gene TRBV5-6 combines with J gene TRBJ2-5; weak D call: TRBD2 (5 bases). The V gene's germline CDR1 is SGHDT and CDR2 YYEEEE. V was shortened by 1 base and J by 9 bases, with 13 bases between the two germline ends. CDR3 length equals 13 residues. DNA of the CDR3: TGTGCCAGCAGCTTGAGTAGCACGGAGGCCCAGTACTTC. Protein sequence: CASSLSSTEAQYF.

In this sample, this clonotype turned up many times. The chain recombines TRBV29-1 with TRBJ2-7; TRBD1 matches at 11 bases. Trimming took 6 bases from V and 3 from J; bases not matched to a gene: 4. Germline assignment: CDR1 SQVTM and CDR2 ANQGSEA. CDR3 length: 13 residues. Here the CDR3 DNA reads TGCAGCGTGATCGGGACAGGGGGCTACGAGCAGTACTTC. Residues: CSVIGTGGYEQYF.

As DNA, the CDR3 is TGTGCCAGCACGGGAGAGCCTCTTAGCATGCAGCCCCAGCATTTT. It yields the protein CASTGEPLSMQPQHF. This rearrangement joins TRBV7-2 to TRBJ1-5; D is unresolved. Per germline, CDR1 SGHTA and CDR2 FQGNSA. This CDR3 has 15 amino acids. The V end was cut by 7 bases, the J end by 7 bases, with 20 bases between.

In its sample, this clonotype was seen many times. The chain combines TRBV2 with TRBJ1-1, with 7 bases that match TRBD1. CDR1 is SNHLY and CDR2 is FYNNEI in the germline V gene. The CDR3 consists of 13 residues. V was pared by 10 bases and J by 5 bases, with 10 bases of the junction left unmatched. As DNA, the CDR3 is TGTGCCACCCAACCCGACAGGGCAACTGAAGCTTTCTTT. It codes for CATQPDRATEAFF.

The chain couples TRBV5-1 to TRBJ2-6; TRBD1 is a possible D gene (6 bases). Germline CDR1 is SGHRS and CDR2 is YFSETQ. The CDR3 has 19 residues. V gave up 0 bases and J gave up 0 bases, with 16 bases separating them. CDR3 amino acids: CASSLANRELSSGANVLTF. The CDR3 nucleotides read TGCGCCAGCAGCTTGGCAAACAGGGAGTTGAGCTCTGGGGCCAACGTCCTGACTTTC.

This clonotype came up a few times. The CDR3 sequence: CSARAPGRSNEKLFF. CDR3 nucleotides: TGCAGTGCTAGAGCTCCGGGACGGAGTAATGAAAAACTGTTTTTT. The V and J genes are TRBV20-1 and TRBJ1-4, with D possibly matching TRBD1 (5 bases). Germline CDR1 and CDR2: DFQATT and SNEGSKA (reference sequence). Trimming took 1 base from V and 4 from J, leaving 13 bases between them. The CDR3 contains 15 residues.

This clonotype was seen a handful of times. CDR3 loop: CASSAGGGELFF. The CDR3 DNA reads TGTGCCAGCAGTGCCGGTGGCGGGGAGCTGTTTTTT. The chain uses TRBV27 and TRBJ2-2, with D uncertain. Trimming removed 5 bases at V and 7 bases at J, with 8 bases between. The CDR3 contains 12 residues. From germline, CDR1 is MNHEY and CDR2 SMNVEV (reference sequence).

The V and J genes are TRBV6-5 and TRBJ2-3; maybe TRBD2 (5 bases). The CDR3 spans 13 residues. Trimming took 0 bases from V and 10 from J, leaving 11 bases between them. Germline lookup yields CDR1 MNHEY and CDR2 SVGAGI. Written as DNA, the CDR3 is TGTGCCAGCAGTTACTCGGGAGCCGATGCGCAGTATTTT. Translation gives CASSYSGADAQYF.

In its sample, this clonotype was seen many times. The CDR3 reads CSGGQTNEKLFF. The CDR3 coding sequence is TGCAGCGGGGGACAGACTAATGAAAAACTGTTTTTT. The chain combines TRBV29-1 with TRBJ1-4; 7 bases are a match to TRBD1. The CDR3 contains 12 residues. Per the germline V gene, CDR1 is SQVTM and CDR2 is ANQGSEA. V lost 7 bases to trimming and J lost 2 bases; unmatched junction nucleotides: 1.

This clonotype has a handful of counts. The CDR3 here is CASSPVRITDTQYF. CDR3 nucleotides: TGTGCCAGCAGTCCCGTCAGAATCACAGATACGCAGTATTTT. The rearrangement joins TRBV28 to TRBJ2-3; D gene ambiguous. Trimming left V 5 bases short and J 2 bases short, with 11 bases between. The CDR3 contains 14 residues. Germline CDR1 MDHEN, CDR2 SYDVKM. The entire variable domain, with the rest obtained from reference TRBV28 and TRBJ2-3, is as follows: DVKVTQSSRYLVKRTGEKVFLECVQDMDHENMFWYRQDPGLGLRLIYFSYDVKMKEKGDIPEGYSVSREKKERFSLILESASTNQTSMYLCASSPVRITDTQYFGPGTRLTVL.

The table lists this clonotype with many counts. The CDR3: CASSPLGQGADEQYF. In DNA form, the CDR3 reads TGCGCCAGCAGCCCCCTCGGTCAGGGGGCCGACGAGCAGTACTTC. The chain employs TRBV5-1 and TRBJ2-7, with 8 bases lining up with TRBD1. Per the germline V gene, CDR1 is SGHRS and CDR2 is YFSETQ. J gave up 5 bases and V 4 bases, and 11 bases lay outside the gene matches. The CDR3 length is 15 residues. Drawing the rest from reference TRBV5-1 and TRBJ2-7, the complete variable domain is KAGVTQTPRYLIKTRGQQVTLSCSPISGHRSVSWYQQTPGQGLQFLFEYFSETQRNKGNFPGRFSGRQFSNSRSEMNVSTLELGDSALYLCASSPLGQGADEQYFGPGTRLTVT.

Regarding this clonotype: A single base separates this from a much larger clone, so it may be a read error. The genes are TRBV4-3 and TRBJ2-7, with D possibly matching TRBD2 (5 bases). This CDR3 has 16 residues. The germline gives CDR1 LGHNA, CDR2 YSLEER. CDR3 sequence (DNA): TGCGCCAGCAACCAAGGTATACAGTACCGGGATGGCGAGCAGTACTTC. Translated: CASNQGIQYRDGEQYF.

This clonotype was counted at least ten times. V and J are TRBV4-3 and TRBJ1-2; TRBD1 is a possible D gene (5 bases). The CDR3 consists of 16 residues. The V gene's germline CDR1 is LGHNA and CDR2 YSLEER. Between the trimmed V and J ends, which lost 0 bases and 8 bases, there was a span of 19 bases. The CDR3 reads CASSQDWAGSLLGYTF. The CDR3 DNA is TGCGCCAGCAGCCAAGATTGGGCAGGGTCCCTTTTGGGCTACACCTTC.

The chain employs TRBV27 and TRBJ2-5; possibly TRBD2 for D (6 bases). V was cut by 1 base and J by 3 bases, with 18 bases left in between. This CDR3 is built from 17 residues. Germline V lookup: CDR1 MNHEY, CDR2 SMNVEV (reference sequence). CDR3 region: CASSLLDIWGGEETQYF. In nucleotides, the CDR3 is TGTGCCAGCAGTTTATTGGATATTTGGGGCGGGGAAGAGACCCAGTACTTC.

The V call is TRBV7-9, the J call TRBJ2-1; D possibly matches TRBD1 or TRBD2 (6 bases each). The V end lost 0 bases, the J end lost 6 bases, and 18 bases lay between the germline ends. CDR1 SEHNR and CDR2 FQNEAQ come from the germline V gene (reference sequence). The CDR3 runs to 17 residues. The CDR3 region has the DNA TGTGCCAGCAGCTTAGCGCTTGGAGGGGGGCCTGGCAATGAGCAGTTCTTC. Residues: CASSLALGGGPGNEQFF. The whole variable domain, remainder taken from reference TRBV7-9 and TRBJ2-1, is DTGVSQNPRHKITKRGQNVTFRCDPISEHNRLYWYRQTLGQGPEFLTYFQNEAQLEKSRLLSDRFSAERPKGSFSTLEIQRTEQGDSAMYLCASSLALGGGPGNEQFFGPGTRLTVL.

This clonotype was found a few times. This sequence joins TRBV7-2 and TRBJ1-1, with D unclear. The CDR3 extends over 12 amino acids. Trimming shortened V by 5 bases and J by 8 bases, and 12 bases separated the two germline ends. Per the germline V gene, CDR1 is SGHTA and CDR2 is FQGNSA. Written as DNA, the CDR3 is TGTGCCAGCAGCGATGGACCACGGGAAGCTTTCTTT. Amino acids: CASSDGPREAFF.